These 12 T cell receptor beta chains share one sample of origin, sequenced in a study of cytomegalovirus exposure and HLA in healthy donors. Repertoires were generated with immunoSEQ multiplex PCR, while TCRdb's copy carries only in-frame clones and drops some. The data show approximately 280,000 clones, 70% to 90% seen once. The sequencing sample was made of PBMCs. The receptor source for this set is a woman under 30 in good health and CMV-seronegative.

The rearrangement joins TRBV19 to TRBJ1-2, with TRBD1 as a possible D gene (5 bases). The CDR3 runs 10 residues. The V and J ends lost 5 bases and 7 bases respectively, with 5 bases between them. The germline V gene has CDR1 LNHDA and CDR2 SQIVND (reference sequence). CDR3 region: CASSQGGYTF. CDR3 nucleotide sequence: TGTGCCAGTAGTCAGGGTGGCTACACCTTC.

V and J are TRBV11-2 and TRBJ2-1; D unresolved. The germline gives CDR1 SGHAT, CDR2 FQNNGV. V dropped 0 bases and J dropped 13 bases, with 7 bases sitting between them. The CDR3 totals 11 residues. This CDR3 reads CASSLDLAQFF. CDR3 sequence (DNA): TGTGCCAGCAGCTTAGACCTGGCCCAGTTCTTC.

This clone was detected once. The chain is built from TRBV7-9 and TRBJ2-5, with D tentatively TRBD2 (5 bases). Germline CDR1 reads SEHNR; CDR2 reads FQNEAQ (reference sequence). The CDR3 loop spans 15 amino acids. The ends were cut back, 5 bases at V and 4 bases at J, with 17 bases in the middle. This chain's CDR3 is CASSPPPGLGETQYF. The CDR3 nucleotides read TGTGCCAGCAGCCCCCCCCCGGGGTTGGGAGAGACCCAGTACTTC.

V is TRBV18 and J is TRBJ1-5, with 8 bases matching TRBD1. Germline CDR1 KGHSH, CDR2 LQKENI. The CDR3 length is 14 residues. V was pared by 5 bases and J by 3 bases, with 3 bases of the junction left unmatched. The CDR3 loop reads CASSGTGDNQPQHF. CDR3 sequence (DNA): TGTGCCAGCTCAGGGACAGGAGACAATCAGCCCCAGCATTTT.

The chain carries TRBV6-1 and TRBJ1-2, with no clear D. Per germline, CDR1 MNHNS and CDR2 SASEGT. Between the trimmed V and J ends, which lost 8 bases and 8 bases, there was a span of 15 bases. The length of the CDR3 is 12 residues. This CDR3 reads CASPSFLFGYTF. CDR3 nucleotide sequence: TGTGCCAGCCCTTCCTTCTTATTCGGCTACACCTTC.

In its sample, this clone was seen once. This chain connects TRBV6-5 to TRBJ2-3; D gene uncertain. Trimming removed 1 base at V and 2 bases at J, with 7 bases between. The CDR3 spans 14 residues. Germline CDR1 is MNHEY and CDR2 is SVGAGI. The CDR3 region is CASSYLQDTDTQYF. The CDR3 DNA is TGTGCCAGCAGTTACTTGCAGGACACAGATACGCAGTATTTT.

This chain joins TRBV5-4 and TRBJ2-1; the match to TRBD2 covers 13 bases. This CDR3 is 17 amino acids long. Germline trimming cut 2 bases from V and 9 bases from J; bases unmatched to any gene: 11. Germline V gene sequence: CDR1 SGHNT, CDR2 YYREEE (reference sequence). The CDR3 DNA reads TGTGCCAGCAGCTTCCCGACTAGCGGGAGGAGGGCACGTGAGCAGTTCTTC. The encoded protein is CASSFPTSGRRAREQFF. Using reference TRBV5-4 and TRBJ2-1 for the parts outside the CDR3, the full variable domain is ETGVTQSPTHLIKTRGQQVTLRCSSQSGHNTVSWYQQALGQGPQFIFQYYREEENGRGNFPPRFSGLQFPNYSSELNVNALELDDSALYLCASSFPTSGRRAREQFFGPGTRLTVL.

The CDR3 sequence: CSVEAGDYEQYF. Written as DNA, the CDR3 is TGCAGCGTTGAAGCGGGTGACTACGAGCAGTACTTC. The gene calls are TRBV29-1 and TRBJ2-7; D not certain. CDR3 length: 12 amino acids. The germline V gene encodes CDR1 SQVTM and CDR2 ANQGSEA. The V gene lost 1 base and the J gene lost 3 bases, with 7 bases spanning the gap.

The rearrangement joins TRBV5-1 to TRBJ2-2; TRBD2 matches at 11 bases. The V gene's germline CDR1 is SGHRS and CDR2 YFSETQ. The J segment lost 4 bases and the V segment lost 0 bases, leaving 11 bases of the junction unmatched. This CDR3 is built from 19 residues. CDR3 bases: TGCGCCAGCAGCTTGGTGTCGTCTAGCGGGAGGTTGCTCACCGGGGAGCTGTTTTTT. Protein sequence: CASSLVSSSGRLLTGELFF.

This rearrangement joins TRBV29-1 to TRBJ1-2; TRBD1 might be the D (6 bases). The V gene lost 4 bases and the J gene lost 6 bases, with 21 bases spanning the gap. CDR3 length: 15 amino acids. CDR1 and CDR2 (germline): SQVTM, ANQGSEA. The chain's CDR3 is CSVGRRFNRVHGYTF. The DNA for the CDR3 is TGCAGCGTTGGGAGACGTTTTAACAGGGTCCATGGCTACACCTTC.

This clone was found a few times. The V gene is TRBV12-5, the J gene TRBJ2-3; maybe TRBD1 (6 bases). V lost 5 bases, J lost 2 bases, and 11 bases lay in between. CDR3 size: 14 residues. Germline assignment: CDR1 LGHNT and CDR2 FRNRAP. CDR3 sequence: CASGPDSYTDTQYF. DNA for the CDR3: TGTGCTAGTGGTCCGGACAGTTACACAGATACGCAGTATTTT.

The genes are TRBV19 and TRBJ1-1; 8 positions agree with TRBD1. Germline-derived CDR1 and CDR2 are LNHDA and SQIVND (reference sequence). The CDR3 has 16 amino acids. V dropped 5 bases and J dropped 0; count of bases not matched to a gene: 8. Written as DNA, the CDR3 is TGTGCCAGTAGTTTCGGGACAGGTTACATGAACACTGAAGCTTTCTTT. Encoded protein: CASSFGTGYMNTEAFF.